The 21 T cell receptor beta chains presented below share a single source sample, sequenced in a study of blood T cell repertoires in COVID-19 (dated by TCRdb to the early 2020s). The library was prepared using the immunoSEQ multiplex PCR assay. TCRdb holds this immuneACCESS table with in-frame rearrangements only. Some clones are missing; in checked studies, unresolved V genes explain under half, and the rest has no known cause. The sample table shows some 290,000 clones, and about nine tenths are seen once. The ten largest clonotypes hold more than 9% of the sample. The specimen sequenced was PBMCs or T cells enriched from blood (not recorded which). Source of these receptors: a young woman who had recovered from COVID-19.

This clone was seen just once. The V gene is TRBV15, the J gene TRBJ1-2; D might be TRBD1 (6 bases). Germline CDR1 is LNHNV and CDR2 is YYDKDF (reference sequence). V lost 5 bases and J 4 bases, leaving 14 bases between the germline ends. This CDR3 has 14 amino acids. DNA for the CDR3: TGTGCCACCAGCGCAAAGGGACAATTCTATGGCTACACCTTC. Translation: CATSAKGQFYGYTF.

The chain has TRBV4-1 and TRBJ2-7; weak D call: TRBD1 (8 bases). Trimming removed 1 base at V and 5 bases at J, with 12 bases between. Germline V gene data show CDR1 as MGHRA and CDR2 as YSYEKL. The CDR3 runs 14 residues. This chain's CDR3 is CASSQGQGRDEQYF. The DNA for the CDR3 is TGCGCCAGCAGCCAAGGACAGGGGAGGGACGAGCAGTACTTC.

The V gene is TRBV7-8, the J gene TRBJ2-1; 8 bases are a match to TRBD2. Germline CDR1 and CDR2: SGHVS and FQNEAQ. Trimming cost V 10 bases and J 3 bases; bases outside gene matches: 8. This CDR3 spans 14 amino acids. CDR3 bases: TGTGCCACCGTAGCGGGAAACCACTACAATGAGCAGTTCTTC. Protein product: CATVAGNHYNEQFF.

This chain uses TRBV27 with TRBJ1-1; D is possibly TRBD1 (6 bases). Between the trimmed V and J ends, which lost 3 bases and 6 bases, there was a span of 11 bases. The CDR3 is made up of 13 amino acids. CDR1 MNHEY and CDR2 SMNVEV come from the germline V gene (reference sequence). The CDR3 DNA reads TGTGCCAGCAGTTTTTCAGGGGCCCCTGAAGCTTTCTTT. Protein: CASSFSGAPEAFF.

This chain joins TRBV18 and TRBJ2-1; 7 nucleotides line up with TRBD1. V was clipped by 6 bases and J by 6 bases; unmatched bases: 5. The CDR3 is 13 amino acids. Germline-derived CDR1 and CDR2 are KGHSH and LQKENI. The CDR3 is CASSPGQSNEQFF. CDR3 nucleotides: TGTGCCAGCTCCCCGGGACAGTCCAATGAGCAGTTCTTC.

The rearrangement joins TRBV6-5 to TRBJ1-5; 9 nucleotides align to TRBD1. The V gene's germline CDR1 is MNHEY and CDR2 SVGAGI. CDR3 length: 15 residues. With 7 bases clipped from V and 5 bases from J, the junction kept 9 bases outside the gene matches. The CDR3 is CASTLSTGGHQPQHF. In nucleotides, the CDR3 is TGTGCCAGCACTCTCTCCACAGGGGGCCATCAGCCCCAGCATTTT.

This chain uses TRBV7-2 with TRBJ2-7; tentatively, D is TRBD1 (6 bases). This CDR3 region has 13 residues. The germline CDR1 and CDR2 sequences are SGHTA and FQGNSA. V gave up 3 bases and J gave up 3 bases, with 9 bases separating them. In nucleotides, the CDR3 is TGTGCCAGCAGCTTGGACAGAAACTACGAGCAGTACTTC. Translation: CASSLDRNYEQYF.

The CDR3 region is CAWNLLAEEKLFF. The CDR3 DNA is TGTGCCTGGAACCTCCTTGCGGAGGAAAAACTGTTTTTT. The chain is built from TRBV30 and TRBJ1-4; D remains ambiguous. Per germline, CDR1 GTSNPN and CDR2 SVGIG (reference sequence). The CDR3 is made up of 13 amino acids. V lost 4 bases and J lost 8, with 14 bases in between. Full variable domain (outside the CDR3, taken from reference TRBV30 and TRBJ1-4): SQTIHQWPATLVQPVGSPLSLECTVEGTSNPNLYWYRQAAGRGLQLLFYSVGIGQISSEVPQNLSASRPQDRQFILSSKKLLLSDSGFYLCAWNLLAEEKLFFGSGTQLSVL.

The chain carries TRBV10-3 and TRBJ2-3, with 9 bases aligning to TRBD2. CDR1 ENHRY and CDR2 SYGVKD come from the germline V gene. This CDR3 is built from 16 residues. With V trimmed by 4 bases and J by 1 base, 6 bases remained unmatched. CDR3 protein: CAISGGLAGGTDTQYF. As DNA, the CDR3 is TGTGCCATCAGTGGGGGACTAGCTGGGGGCACAGATACGCAGTATTTT.

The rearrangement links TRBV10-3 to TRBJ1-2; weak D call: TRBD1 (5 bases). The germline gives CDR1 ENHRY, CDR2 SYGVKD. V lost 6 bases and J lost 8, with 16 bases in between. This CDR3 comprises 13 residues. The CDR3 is CAIRTDSLGGYTF. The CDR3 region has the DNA TGTGCCATCAGAACTGACAGTTTAGGGGGCTACACCTTC.

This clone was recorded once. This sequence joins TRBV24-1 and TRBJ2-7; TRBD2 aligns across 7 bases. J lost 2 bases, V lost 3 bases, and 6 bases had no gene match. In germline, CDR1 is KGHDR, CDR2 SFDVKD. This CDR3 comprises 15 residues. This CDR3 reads CATSDSRGLAYEQYF. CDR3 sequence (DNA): TGTGCCACCAGTGATAGTAGAGGACTAGCCTACGAGCAGTACTTC.

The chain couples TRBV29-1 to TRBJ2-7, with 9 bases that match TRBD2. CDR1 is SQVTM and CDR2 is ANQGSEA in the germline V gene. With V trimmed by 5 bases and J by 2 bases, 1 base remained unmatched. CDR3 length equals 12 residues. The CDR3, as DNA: TGCAGCGTTTTAGCGGGAGCCTACGAGCAGTACTTC. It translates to CSVLAGAYEQYF.

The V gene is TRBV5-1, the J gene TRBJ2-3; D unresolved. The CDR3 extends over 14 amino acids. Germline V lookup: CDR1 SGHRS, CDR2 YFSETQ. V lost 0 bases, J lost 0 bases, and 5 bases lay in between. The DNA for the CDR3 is TGCGCCAGCAGCTTGGTTCCTAGCACAGATACGCAGTATTTT. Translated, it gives CASSLVPSTDTQYF.

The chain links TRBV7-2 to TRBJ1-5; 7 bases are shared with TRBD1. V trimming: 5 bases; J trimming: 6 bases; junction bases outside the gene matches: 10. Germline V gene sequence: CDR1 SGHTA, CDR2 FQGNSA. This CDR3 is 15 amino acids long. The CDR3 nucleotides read TGTGCCAGCAGCGTGAGACAGGGACTCTTTCAGCCCCAGCATTTT. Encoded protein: CASSVRQGLFQPQHF.

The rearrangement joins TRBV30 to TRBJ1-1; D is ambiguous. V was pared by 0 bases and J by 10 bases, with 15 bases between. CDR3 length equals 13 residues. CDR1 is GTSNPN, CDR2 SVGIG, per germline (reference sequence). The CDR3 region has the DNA TGTGCCTGGAGTGTACTAGGGTCTGGTGGAGCTTTCTTT. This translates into CAWSVLGSGGAFF. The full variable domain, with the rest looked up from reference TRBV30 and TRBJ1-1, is SQTIHQWPATLVQPVGSPLSLECTVEGTSNPNLYWYRQAAGRGLQLLFYSVGIGQISSEVPQNLSASRPQDRQFILSSKKLLLSDSGFYLCAWSVLGSGGAFFGQGTRLTVV.

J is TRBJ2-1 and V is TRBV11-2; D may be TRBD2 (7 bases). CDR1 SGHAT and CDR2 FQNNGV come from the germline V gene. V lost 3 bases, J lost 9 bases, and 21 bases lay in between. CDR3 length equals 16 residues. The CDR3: CASSFSSVRGAGEQFF. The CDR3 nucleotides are TGTGCCAGCAGCTTCTCGTCGGTCCGGGGGGCGGGTGAGCAGTTCTTC.

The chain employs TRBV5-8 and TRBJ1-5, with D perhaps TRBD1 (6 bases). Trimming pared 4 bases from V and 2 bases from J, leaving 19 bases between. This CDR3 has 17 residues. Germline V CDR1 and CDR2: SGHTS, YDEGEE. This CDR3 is CASSINRDSSGNQPQHF. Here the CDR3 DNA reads TGTGCCAGCAGCATAAACAGGGATAGCTCCGGCAATCAGCCCCAGCATTTT.

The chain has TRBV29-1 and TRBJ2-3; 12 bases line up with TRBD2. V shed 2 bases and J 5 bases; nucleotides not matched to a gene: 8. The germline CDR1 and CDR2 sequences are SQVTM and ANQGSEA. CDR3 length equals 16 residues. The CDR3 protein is CSVEPGLAGLLDTQYF. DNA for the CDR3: TGCAGCGTTGAACCGGGACTAGCGGGCCTACTAGATACGCAGTATTTT.

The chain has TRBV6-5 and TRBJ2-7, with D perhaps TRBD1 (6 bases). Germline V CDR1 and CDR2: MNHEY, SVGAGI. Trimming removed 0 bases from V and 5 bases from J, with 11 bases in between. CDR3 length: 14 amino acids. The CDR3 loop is CASSYSRDTNEQYF. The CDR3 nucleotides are TGTGCCAGCAGTTACTCCCGGGACACCAACGAGCAGTACTTC.

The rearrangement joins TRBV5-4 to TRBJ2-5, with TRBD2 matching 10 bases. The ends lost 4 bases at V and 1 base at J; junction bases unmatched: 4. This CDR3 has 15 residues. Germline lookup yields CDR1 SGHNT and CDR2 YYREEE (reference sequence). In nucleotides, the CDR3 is TGTGCCAGCAGCCCTAGCGGGAGCGCCCAAGAGACCCAGTACTTC. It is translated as CASSPSGSAQETQYF. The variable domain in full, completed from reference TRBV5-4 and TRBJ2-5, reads ETGVTQSPTHLIKTRGQQVTLRCSSQSGHNTVSWYQQALGQGPQFIFQYYREEENGRGNFPPRFSGLQFPNYSSELNVNALELDDSALYLCASSPSGSAQETQYFGPGTRLLVL.

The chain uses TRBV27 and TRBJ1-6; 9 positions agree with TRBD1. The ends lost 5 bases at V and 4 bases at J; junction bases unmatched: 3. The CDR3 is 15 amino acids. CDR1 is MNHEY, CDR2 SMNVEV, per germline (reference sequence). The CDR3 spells CASSPGTGYNSPLHF. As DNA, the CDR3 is TGTGCCAGCAGTCCCGGGACAGGGTATAATTCACCCCTCCACTTT.